A single sample is the source of the 27 T cell receptor beta chains below, sequenced in a study of vaccination effects on CD4 cells after COVID-19. Antigen-specific CD4+ T cells were expanded with viral peptide pools in the ViraFEST assay before sequencing. Scientists isolated CD4+ T cells after a roughly nine-day culture period ended. The cohort was immunized with two doses of either the BNT162b2 or mRNA-1273 vaccine. Generated by immunoSEQ multiplex PCR, the TCRdb table keeps only in-frame clones and is missing some. The sample includes under 80,000 clones, about 80% seen only once; the top ten take about 1.2%. Antigen specificity for these receptors is unknown. The specimen comprised CD4+ T cells from PBMCs cultured with HCoV-229E spike peptides, sampled after COVID-19 vaccination. The receptors originated from a human donor who received a COVID-19 vaccine.

This chain connects TRBV7-2 to TRBJ2-7; 8 bases agree with TRBD2. The CDR3 length is 16 residues. Germline CDR1 SGHTA, CDR2 FQGNSA. The J segment lost 3 bases and the V segment lost 3 bases, leaving 10 bases of the junction unmatched. CDR3 region: CASSLGGAGGIYEQYV. In DNA, the CDR3 is TGTGCCAGCAGCTTGGGTGGTGCGGGGGGAATCTACGAGCAGTACGTC.

V gene TRBV6-5 combines with J gene TRBJ2-1; the D gene is possibly TRBD1 (6 bases). Germline V lookup: CDR1 MNHEY, CDR2 SVGAGI. V was trimmed by 4 bases and J by 6 bases, leaving 16 bases between them. There are 15 residues in the CDR3. CDR3 bases: TGTGCCAGCAGTTCCCTCAGGGTGACAGGCAATGAGCAGTTCTTC. This translates into CASSSLRVTGNEQFF.

V and J are TRBV9 and TRBJ1-4; D is unclear. V dropped 4 bases and J dropped 5 bases, with 12 bases sitting between them. The V gene's germline CDR1 is SGDLS and CDR2 YYNGEE. This CDR3 spans 14 amino acids. CDR3 sequence (DNA): TGTGCCAGCAGCAACCGGGCTTCGAATGAAAAACTGTTTTTT. It codes for CASSNRASNEKLFF. Full variable domain (outside the CDR3, taken from reference TRBV9 and TRBJ1-4): DSGVTQTPKHLITATGQRVTLRCSPRSGDLSVYWYQQSLDQGLQFLIQYYNGEERAKGNILERFSAQQFPDLHSELNLSSLELGDSALYFCASSNRASNEKLFFGSGTQLSVL.

The chain joins TRBV6-5 to TRBJ2-2; no clear D. This CDR3 has 13 residues. CDR1 and CDR2 from the germline V gene are MNHEY and SVGAGI. The V end was cut by 6 bases, the J end by 6 bases, with 11 bases between. The CDR3 reads CASSIWLPGELFF. CDR3 coding DNA: TGTGCCAGCAGCATATGGCTTCCCGGGGAGCTGTTTTTT.

J is TRBJ2-5 and V is TRBV7-2; D unresolved. V lost 2 bases, J lost 1 base, and 5 bases lay in between. Germline values: CDR1 SGHTA, CDR2 FQGNSA. This CDR3 spans 13 amino acids. The CDR3 nucleotides are TGTGCCAGCAGCTTACAGATCCAAGAGACCCAGTACTTC. Residues: CASSLQIQETQYF.

CDR3 protein: CASSPGGAYNEQFF. The DNA of the CDR3 is TGTGCCAGCAGCCCCGGGGGGGCCTACAATGAGCAGTTCTTC. V gene TRBV6-6 combines with J gene TRBJ2-1, with 8 bases fitting TRBD2. J lost 2 bases, V lost 6 bases, and 3 bases had no gene match. CDR1 MNHNY and CDR2 SVGAGI come from the germline V gene (reference sequence). This CDR3 has 14 amino acids.

This clone has a handful of counts. Here the CDR3 reads CASSIRQEDSPLHF. CDR3 DNA: TGTGCCAGCAGCATCCGACAGGAGGATTCACCCCTCCACTTT. The rearrangement uses TRBV9 and TRBJ1-6; TRBD1 is a possible D gene (6 bases). Germline V CDR1 and CDR2: SGDLS, YYNGEE. CDR3 length: 14 residues. The ends were cut back, 4 bases at V and 8 bases at J, with 13 bases in the middle.

The genes are TRBV5-1 and TRBJ2-5; D remains unclear. Germline V gene sequence: CDR1 SGHRS, CDR2 YFSETQ. V lost 4 bases and J 2 bases, leaving 9 bases between the germline ends. The CDR3 sequence is 13 residues long. CDR3 protein: CASSANVQETQYF. The CDR3 DNA sequence: TGCGCCAGCAGCGCCAACGTTCAAGAGACCCAGTACTTC.

The V call is TRBV7-3, the J call TRBJ2-3, with D perhaps matching TRBD1 (6 bases). This CDR3 is 12 amino acids long. Trimming removed 4 bases from V and 4 bases from J, with 6 bases in between. Germline lookup yields CDR1 SGHTA and CDR2 FQGTGA. The CDR3 DNA reads as TGTGCCAGCAGCTCAGGGGCAGATACGCAGTATTTT. Its protein is CASSSGADTQYF.

This clone was picked up a small number of times. The chain uses TRBV7-2 and TRBJ2-7; a possible D gene is TRBD1 (5 bases). Germline V CDR1 and CDR2: SGHTA, FQGNSA. The V end was cut by 0 bases, the J end by 3 bases, with 9 bases between. The CDR3 runs to 14 residues. CDR3 DNA: TGTGCCAGCAGCTTAGCGGGGCTAGACTACGAGCAGTACGTC. This translates into CASSLAGLDYEQYV.

This chain's CDR3 is CATSDPTVLGETQYF. The CDR3 DNA sequence: TGTGCCACCAGTGATCCCACAGTGTTGGGGGAGACCCAGTACTTC. The genes are TRBV24-1 and TRBJ2-5; D not certain. The germline V gene has CDR1 KGHDR and CDR2 SFDVKD. The V end lost 3 bases, the J end lost 5 bases, and 15 bases lay between the germline ends. The CDR3 spans 15 residues.

The rearrangement joins TRBV7-8 to TRBJ2-1, with TRBD1 matching 9 bases. Germline V gene lookup returns CDR1 SGHVS and CDR2 FQNEAQ. This CDR3 has 18 amino acids. Unmatched junction bases numbered 19, after V lost 5 bases and J lost 8 bases. This chain's CDR3 is CASSLRVTGQGYFYEQFF. Written as DNA, the CDR3 is TGTGCCAGCAGCCTTAGGGTGACGGGACAGGGTTACTTCTATGAGCAGTTCTTC.

This clone occurred a few times. The genes are TRBV4-2 and TRBJ2-3, with TRBD1 matching over 9 bases. After removal of 4 bases from V and 6 bases from J, the junction contained 5 bases not matched to a gene. The CDR3 totals 14 residues. Germline loops: CDR1 LGHNA, CDR2 YNFKEQ. CDR3 bases: TGTGCCAGCAGCCTGGGACAGGGAATGGATACGCAGTATTTT. Its protein product is CASSLGQGMDTQYF.

This chain uses TRBV9 with TRBJ2-3, with 7 bases identical to TRBD2. Unmatched junction bases numbered 4, after V lost 0 bases and J lost 0 bases. Germline-derived CDR1 and CDR2 are SGDLS and YYNGEE. The length of the CDR3 is 16 residues. The CDR3 here is CASSVDGRGSTDTQYF. The CDR3, as DNA: TGTGCCAGCAGCGTAGACGGGCGGGGGAGCACAGATACGCAGTATTTT.

The gene calls are TRBV18 and TRBJ2-7; 10 bases are a match to TRBD2. Germline V CDR1 and CDR2: KGHSH, LQKENI. V lost 2 bases and J lost 6; bases outside the gene matches: 4. This CDR3 region has 14 residues. CDR3 bases: TGTGCCAGCTCACCAACGGGACTAGCGATCGAGCAGTACGTC. Translated, it gives CASSPTGLAIEQYV.

The chain links TRBV23-1 to TRBJ2-7; 7 nucleotides match TRBD2. TRBV23-1 is placed among ORFs of uncertain function. CDR3 length: 13 residues. This CDR3 reads CASSQRGEPWVRV. In DNA form, the CDR3 reads TGCGCCAGCAGTCAACGGGGGGAGCCTTGGGTACGCGTC.

The chain joins TRBV9 to TRBJ2-3; no definite D call. Germline V CDR1 and CDR2: SGDLS, YYNGEE. This CDR3 contains 17 residues. Between the trimmed V and J ends, which lost 0 bases and 1 base, there was a span of 15 bases. CDR3 nucleotides: TGTGCCAGCAGCGTAGTTTCCGGCATAGATGGCACAGATACGCAGTATTTT. It is translated as CASSVVSGIDGTDTQYF.

The rearrangement joins TRBV5-4 to TRBJ2-7; 9 nucleotides align to TRBD1. The germline gives CDR1 SGHNT, CDR2 YYREEE (reference sequence). CDR3 length: 14 residues. Germline trimming cut 0 bases from V and 5 bases from J; bases unmatched to any gene: 3. For the CDR3, the DNA is TGTGCCAGCAGCTTGGGGGGACAGGGTAACGAGCAGTACGTC. Its protein is CASSLGGQGNEQYV.

The chain recombines TRBV6-2 or TRBV6-3 with TRBJ1-6; 7 bases agree with TRBD1. This CDR3 spans 17 amino acids. After removal of 1 base from V and 9 bases from J, the junction contained 12 bases not matched to a gene. Germline lookup yields CDR1 MNHEY and CDR2 SVGEGT. The CDR3 reads CASSYFVAGGKGSPLHF. The CDR3 DNA reads as TGTGCCAGCAGTTACTTCGTGGCAGGGGGTAAAGGTTCACCCCTCCACTTT.

J is TRBJ2-2 and V is TRBV7-2, with TRBD2 matching 10 bases. The junction had 8 bases not matched to a gene; V was cut back by 2 bases and J by 5 bases. The CDR3 covers 17 residues. CDR1 and CDR2 from the germline V gene are SGHTA and FQGNSA. CDR3 amino acids: CASSLQRGGLGTGELFF. In DNA form, the CDR3 reads TGTGCCAGCAGCTTACAGCGGGGGGGCCTGGGGACCGGGGAGCTGTTTTTT.

The rearrangement joins TRBV24-1 to TRBJ2-1; TRBD1 aligns across 11 bases. Per the germline V gene, CDR1 is KGHDR and CDR2 is SFDVKD. The CDR3 totals 16 residues. V was clipped by 4 bases and J by 6 bases; unmatched bases: 7. Here the CDR3 reads CATSDPGQGATNEQFF. In DNA, the CDR3 is TGTGCCACCAGTGACCCTGGACAGGGGGCCACCAATGAGCAGTTCTTC.

The chain combines TRBV5-1 with TRBJ2-3, with D perhaps TRBD2 (5 bases). In germline, CDR1 is SGHRS, CDR2 YFSETQ. The CDR3 length is 15 residues. Trimming shortened V by 3 bases and J by 4 bases, and 15 bases separated the two germline ends. CDR3 sequence: CASSSLLSGADTQYF. The CDR3 nucleotides are TGCGCCAGCAGCTCGCTTCTCTCCGGGGCAGATACGCAGTATTTT.

The chain employs TRBV28 and TRBJ1-5; tentative D call: TRBD1 (6 bases). The V and J ends lost 6 bases and 0 bases respectively, with 18 bases between them. There are 17 residues in the CDR3. From germline, CDR1 is MDHEN and CDR2 SYDVKM. CDR3 coding DNA: TGTGCCAGCAGAAAAGGGGGGTTTATATTTAGCAATCAGCCCCAGCATTTT. This codes for CASRKGGFIFSNQPQHF. Looking up the rest from reference TRBV28 and TRBJ1-5 gives the full variable domain: DVKVTQSSRYLVKRTGEKVFLECVQDMDHENMFWYRQDPGLGLRLIYFSYDVKMKEKGDIPEGYSVSREKKERFSLILESASTNQTSMYLCASRKGGFIFSNQPQHFGDGTRLSIL.

The chain joins TRBV24-1 to TRBJ2-3; 12 nucleotides line up with TRBD2. CDR1 KGHDR and CDR2 SFDVKD come from the germline V gene. This CDR3 contains 17 residues. Trimming took 3 bases from V and 6 from J; bases not matched to a gene: 9. The CDR3, as DNA: TGTGCCACCAGTGATCCCATTAGACTAGCGGGGGCGGATACGCAGTATTTT. This codes for CATSDPIRLAGADTQYF.

The chain carries TRBV9 and TRBJ1-6; D remains unclear. Per germline, CDR1 SGDLS and CDR2 YYNGEE. The CDR3 sequence is 15 residues long. With 2 bases removed from V and 0 bases from J, the gap between germline ends came to 6 bases. Here the CDR3 reads CASSVESSYNSPLHF. DNA of the CDR3: TGTGCCAGCAGCGTTGAGAGCTCCTATAATTCACCCCTCCACTTT. Full variable domain (rest looked up from reference TRBV9 and TRBJ1-6): DSGVTQTPKHLITATGQRVTLRCSPRSGDLSVYWYQQSLDQGLQFLIQYYNGEERAKGNILERFSAQQFPDLHSELNLSSLELGDSALYFCASSVESSYNSPLHFGNGTRLTVT.

This rearrangement joins TRBV10-3 to TRBJ2-7, with no clear D. Per germline, CDR1 ENHRY and CDR2 SYGVKD. Trimming took off 1 base at V and 4 bases at J, with 8 bases between the two ends. This CDR3 has 13 residues. The CDR3 loop is CAISEFGDYEQYV. DNA for the CDR3: TGTGCCATCAGTGAGTTTGGGGATTACGAGCAGTACGTC.

The chain employs TRBV7-3 and TRBJ1-1, with a weak D call TRBD1 (6 bases). From germline, CDR1 is SGHTA and CDR2 FQGTGA. V was clipped by 4 bases and J by 4 bases, with 10 bases between them. CDR3 length equals 13 residues. CDR3 sequence: CASSSLGGTEAFF. Written as DNA, the CDR3 is TGTGCCAGCAGCTCATTAGGGGGCACTGAAGCTTTCTTT.